Listed below are T cell receptor beta chains from one sample, sequenced in a study of T cell repertoires and Cas9 in healthy adults. Only in-frame clones appear in the TCRdb table, and some are missing; sequencing was by immunoSEQ multiplex PCR. The repertoire has more than 13,000 clones, about nine tenths of them found once; the top ten carry over 2%. The sequencing input was Tregs (CD4+, CD25+, CD127-, CD137-, CD154-) from PBMCs; culture status not recorded. The receptors were sampled from a human donor in good health. Both conserved end residues are part of each CDR3. D genes are given only for firm matches. Clone size is not always given. Where it is, it says once, few, many or a class for expanded clones.

DNA: TGTGCCAGCAGGCGAGCTGGACAGTACGAGCAGTACTTC; CDR3: CASRRAGQYEQYF; J: TRBJ2-7; D: NA; size: NA; length: 13; V: TRBV6-1
DNA: TGTGCCATCAGGGATACTAGAGCCGGGGAGCTGTTTTTT; CDR3: CAIRDTRAGELFF; J: TRBJ2-2; D: NA; size: NA; length: 13; V: TRBV10-3
DNA: TGCAGCGTTGAGACTAGCCCCTACAATGAGCAGTTCTTC; CDR3: CSVETSPYNEQFF; J: TRBJ2-1; D: TRBD2; size: NA; length: 13; V: TRBV29-1
DNA: TGTGCCATCAGGTATCCCGACGGAGCCTTAACTGAAGCTTTCTTT; CDR3: CAIRYPDGALTEAFF; J: TRBJ1-1; D: NA; size: NA; length: 15; V: TRBV10-3
DNA: TGTGCCAGCAGTTACCCAGGGTGGCACACCGGGGAGCTGTTTTTT; CDR3: CASSYPGWHTGELFF; J: TRBJ2-2; D: NA; size: NA; length: 15; V: TRBV7-9
DNA: TGTGCCAGCAGCCTCCTCTATGTCGAGGGAGAGACCCAGTACTTC; CDR3: CASSLLYVEGETQYF; J: TRBJ2-5; D: NA; size: NA; length: 15; V: TRBV7-6
DNA: TGCGCCAGCAGAAAGGGGGGGGACTCTAATGAAAAACTGTTTTTT; CDR3: CASRKGGDSNEKLFF; J: TRBJ1-4; D: NA; size: NA; length: 15; V: TRBV4-1
DNA: TGTGCCAGCAGTCCAGGGACCGCCCGCGGCACAGATACGCAGTATTTT; CDR3: CASSPGTARGTDTQYF; J: TRBJ2-3; D: NA; size: NA; length: 16; V: TRBV7-9
DNA: TGTGCCAGCAGCCCTCAATCTTCCGGGGACACTGGGGCCAACGTCCTGACTTTC; CDR3: CASSPQSSGDTGANVLTF; J: TRBJ2-6; D: NA; size: NA; length: 18; V: TRBV7-2
DNA: TGTGCCAGCTCACCCCAGTCTGCCCTTATCATGAACACTGAAGCTTTCTTT; CDR3: CASSPQSALIMNTEAFF; J: TRBJ1-1; D: NA; size: NA; length: 17; V: TRBV18
DNA: TGTGCCAGCAGTGAAACGACCAATTCACCCCTCCACTTT; CDR3: CASSETTNSPLHF; J: TRBJ1-6; D: NA; size: NA; length: 13; V: TRBV6-1
DNA: TGCAGCGATGTACAGGGCTTGGAGACCCAGTACTTC; CDR3: CSDVQGLETQYF; J: TRBJ2-5; D: NA; size: few; length: 12; V: TRBV29-1
DNA: TGCGCCAGCAGCTGGGACAGGTCTCGATATGGCTACACCTTC; CDR3: CASSWDRSRYGYTF; J: TRBJ1-2; D: TRBD1; size: NA; length: 14; V: TRBV5-1
DNA: TGTGCCAGCAGCGTAGGGGTAGCGGGGGAGGGGGAGACCCAGTACTTC; CDR3: CASSVGVAGEGETQYF; J: TRBJ2-5; D: TRBD2; size: NA; length: 16; V: TRBV9
DNA: TGTGCCAGCAGCTTGAGGCGGGGGGACATAGGTGAGCAGTTCTTC; CDR3: CASSLRRGDIGEQFF; J: TRBJ2-1; D: TRBD2; size: NA; length: 15; V: TRBV5-4
DNA: TGTGCCAGCAGCGCAGTTAACAGTGGCTACACCTTC; CDR3: CASSAVNSGYTF; J: TRBJ1-2; D: NA; size: NA; length: 12; V: TRBV7-9
DNA: TGTGCCAGCAGTATCCGGGACAGGGGGCATGGCTACACCTTC; CDR3: CASSIRDRGHGYTF; J: TRBJ1-2; D: TRBD1; size: NA; length: 14; V: TRBV6-1
DNA: TGTGCCAGTAGTATACGGGTAACCTACGAGCAGTACTTC; CDR3: CASSIRVTYEQYF; J: TRBJ2-7; D: NA; size: NA; length: 13; V: TRBV19
DNA: TGTGCCAGCAGCCGCTTGTTTTCCTCAACGGGGAACACCGGGGAGCTGTTTTTT; CDR3: CASSRLFSSTGNTGELFF; J: TRBJ2-2; D: NA; size: NA; length: 18; V: TRBV7-9
DNA: TGTGCCAGCAGTGAAGCGCAGAGACTAGCGGGGGGGCCGGTTAATGAGCAGTTCTTC; CDR3: CASSEAQRLAGGPVNEQFF; J: TRBJ2-1; D: TRBD2; size: NA; length: 19; V: TRBV2
DNA: TGTGCCAGCAGCTTTTCGTCCGTTGGGGCTGGGGCCAACGTCCTGACTTTC; CDR3: CASSFSSVGAGANVLTF; J: TRBJ2-6; D: NA; size: NA; length: 17; V: TRBV11-3
DNA: TGTGCCAGCAGCTCAGACAGTCTGCGTGGTGAAAAACTGTTTTTT; CDR3: CASSSDSLRGEKLFF; J: TRBJ1-4; D: NA; size: NA; length: 15; V: TRBV5-4
DNA: TGTGCCAGCACTCAATCCAACCGCAGGGGGACACTGTTTTTT; CDR3: CASTQSNRRGTLFF; J: TRBJ1-4; D: TRBD1; size: NA; length: 14; V: TRBV2
DNA: TGCGCCAGCAGCCCGATGTTTCAGGGGGCGAACAATGAGCAGTTCTTC; CDR3: CASSPMFQGANNEQFF; J: TRBJ2-1; D: TRBD1; size: NA; length: 16; V: TRBV5-1
DNA: TGTGCCAGCAGCTCAGCCGAGGGACAGGGTGGCAGCTATGGCTACACCTTC; CDR3: CASSSAEGQGGSYGYTF; J: TRBJ1-2; D: TRBD1; size: NA; length: 17; V: TRBV7-9
DNA: TGTGCCAGCAGCCGAATACAAGAGACCCAGTACTTC; CDR3: CASSRIQETQYF; J: TRBJ2-5; D: NA; size: once; length: 12; V: TRBV6-6
DNA: TGTGCCAGTAGTAGCCAGGGGGCGCGGACTGAAGCTTTCTTT; CDR3: CASSSQGARTEAFF; J: TRBJ1-1; D: TRBD1; size: NA; length: 14; V: TRBV19
DNA: TGTGCCAGCAGCTTGGTTCAGGGTATTTTGGAGTCCTACAATGAGCAGTTCTTC; CDR3: CASSLVQGILESYNEQFF; J: TRBJ2-1; D: NA; size: NA; length: 18; V: TRBV5-5
DNA: TGTGCCAGCAGCGTAGGGACTAGCACAGATACGCAGTATTTT; CDR3: CASSVGTSTDTQYF; J: TRBJ2-3; D: NA; size: few; length: 14; V: TRBV9
DNA: TGTGCCAGCCAAAACCAGGGACACCAATACAATGAGCAGTTCTTC; CDR3: CASQNQGHQYNEQFF; J: TRBJ2-1; D: NA; size: NA; length: 15; V: TRBV6-6
DNA: TGTGCCAGCAGTCCGCTAGCCGGTGTGTACAATGAGCAGTTCTTC; CDR3: CASSPLAGVYNEQFF; J: TRBJ2-1; D: NA; size: NA; length: 15; V: TRBV6-1
DNA: TGTGCCAGTAGTAACGTGTTTGAGTGGGAGACCCAGTACTTC; CDR3: CASSNVFEWETQYF; J: TRBJ2-5; D: NA; size: NA; length: 14; V: TRBV19
DNA: TGTGCCAGCACCAAACTTAGATTCGATAATTCACCCCTCCACTTT; CDR3: CASTKLRFDNSPLHF; J: TRBJ1-6; D: NA; size: NA; length: 15; V: TRBV6-5
DNA: TGTGCCAGCAGCATGGACTATGGGAACACCGGGGAGCTGTTTTTT; CDR3: CASSMDYGNTGELFF; J: TRBJ2-2; D: NA; size: NA; length: 15; V: TRBV5-6
DNA: TGTGCCAGCAGTGAACGGGGGGTCCTTTACAATGAGCAGTTCTTC; CDR3: CASSERGVLYNEQFF; J: TRBJ2-1; D: TRBD2; size: NA; length: 15; V: TRBV6-1